The 5 T cell receptor beta chains reported below all come from one sample, sequenced in a study of blood T cell repertoires in COVID-19. Using immunoSEQ multiplex PCR, the repertoire was profiled, and TCRdb retains in-frame clones only, with some absent. The data contain about 120,000 clones, around 81% of them seen just once; the ten biggest clones take up about a sixth. The sample taken for sequencing was peripheral blood. These receptors came from a man aged 25-45 years with COVID-19, enrolled during active disease.

J is TRBJ2-2 and V is TRBV24-1; TRBD1 is a possible D gene (5 bases). The V gene's germline CDR1 is KGHDR and CDR2 SFDVKD. V was pared by 3 bases and J by 6 bases, with 10 bases between. There are 14 residues in the CDR3. Written as DNA, the CDR3 is TGTGCCACCAGTGATACCGGACACTCCGGGGAGCTGTTTTTT. It codes for CATSDTGHSGELFF.

This clone was seen ten or more times. The chain couples TRBV6-5 to TRBJ2-7, with 7 bases that match TRBD2. This CDR3 contains 13 residues. Germline V gene data show CDR1 as MNHEY and CDR2 as SVGAGI. Trimming at V came to 10 bases and at J to 0 bases, leaving 6 bases not matched to a gene. In DNA, the CDR3 is TGTGCCACGGGAGGACGGAGCTCCTACGAGCAGTACTTC. It encodes CATGGRSSYEQYF.

The genes are TRBV7-2 and TRBJ1-2; 9 bases agree with TRBD1. This CDR3 is 16 amino acids long. V gave up 2 bases and J gave up 8 bases; unmatched junction bases: 12. The germline V gene encodes CDR1 SGHTA and CDR2 FQGNSA. CDR3 sequence (DNA): TGTGCCAGCAGCTTAAGGTCGGGACAGGGTTTGAGGGGCTACACCTTC. It is translated as CASSLRSGQGLRGYTF. The variable domain in full, with the rest retrieved from reference TRBV7-2 and TRBJ1-2, is GAGVSQSPSNKVTEKGKDVELRCDPISGHTALYWYRQSLGQGLEFLIYFQGNSAPDKSGLPSDRFSAERTGGSVSTLTIQRTQQEDSAVYLCASSLRSGQGLRGYTFGSGTRLTVV.

V gene TRBV5-1 combines with J gene TRBJ1-1; D not resolved. Trimming pared 4 bases from V and 3 bases from J, leaving 16 bases between. CDR1 and CDR2 (germline): SGHRS, YFSETQ. The CDR3 has 15 residues. The CDR3 is CASSGRPGEYTEAFF. Written as DNA, the CDR3 is TGCGCCAGCAGCGGACGTCCGGGAGAGTACACTGAAGCTTTCTTT. The full variable domain, rest sourced from reference TRBV5-1 and TRBJ1-1, is KAGVTQTPRYLIKTRGQQVTLSCSPISGHRSVSWYQQTPGQGLQFLFEYFSETQRNKGNFPGRFSGRQFSNSRSEMNVSTLELGDSALYLCASSGRPGEYTEAFFGQGTRLTVV.

The rearrangement uses TRBV27 and TRBJ2-1, with TRBD2 matching 10 bases. Germline CDR1 MNHEY, CDR2 SMNVEV (reference sequence). The trim removed 6 bases at V and 4 bases at J, leaving 3 bases unmatched. The CDR3 runs 14 residues. In nucleotides, the CDR3 is TGTGCCAGCAGGCTGGGACTAGCGTACAATGAGCAGTTCTTC. Protein sequence: CASRLGLAYNEQFF.